These 29 T cell receptor beta chains originate from one sample sequenced in a study of blood T cell repertoires in COVID-19. Produced via immunoSEQ multiplex PCR; TCRdb's table is partial and in-frame only. The repertoire holds under 500,000 clones, with 85% to 90% as singletons. The sequencing input was peripheral blood. The receptors were sampled from a woman in her twenties or thirties with acute or convalescent COVID-19.

This clone was counted ten times or more. The chain links TRBV30 to TRBJ2-3; 7 bases are a match to TRBD1. The CDR3 totals 14 residues. V lost 5 bases, J lost 2 bases, and 7 bases stayed unmatched. Germline CDR1 reads GTSNPN; CDR2 reads SVGIG (reference sequence). CDR3 bases: TGTGCCTGGTCTACAGGGGACCCCACAGATACGCAGTATTTT. Translating gives CAWSTGDPTDTQYF.

The chain couples TRBV3-1 (or the pseudogene TRBV3-2) to TRBJ2-2; 8 bases map to TRBD2. The ends lost 2 bases at V and 7 bases at J; junction bases unmatched: 6. Germline lookup yields CDR1 LGHDT and CDR2 YNNKEL (reference sequence). The CDR3 runs 15 residues. DNA for the CDR3: TGTGCCAGCAGCCAAAGCGGGGGTGGTGTCGGGGAGCTGTTTTTT. It is translated as CASSQSGGGVGELFF.

The V and J genes are TRBV7-6 and TRBJ2-7, with a tentative D call TRBD2 (6 bases). The CDR3 sequence is 15 residues long. Trimming took 6 bases from V and 0 from J, leaving 15 bases between them. The germline CDR1 and CDR2 sequences are SGHVS and FNYEAQ. The CDR3 DNA is TGTGCCAGCAGTTTCGGACTAACGCCCTCCTACGAGCAGTACTTC. This gives the protein CASSFGLTPSYEQYF. The full variable domain, its missing parts supplied by reference TRBV7-6 and TRBJ2-7, is GAGVSQSPRYKVTKRGQDVALRCDPISGHVSLYWYRQALGQGPEFLTYFNYEAQQDKSGLPNDRFSAERPEGSISTLTIQRTEQRDSAMYRCASSFGLTPSYEQYFGPGTRLTVT.

V usage is TRBV5-1 and J usage is TRBJ2-7; 11 bases are a match to TRBD1. The CDR3 consists of 15 residues. The V gene end was trimmed by 4 bases and the J gene end by 0 bases; junction bases not matched to a gene: 3. Germline CDR1 is SGHRS and CDR2 is YFSETQ. CDR3 amino acids: CASSPGTGGSYEQYF. DNA for the CDR3: TGCGCCAGCAGCCCCGGGACAGGGGGCTCCTACGAGCAGTACTTC.

The CDR3 loop reads CASSLFGEQFF. CDR3 DNA: TGCGCCAGCAGCTTGTTCGGTGAGCAGTTCTTC. This sequence joins TRBV5-1 and TRBJ2-1; no definite D call. Germline loops: CDR1 SGHRS, CDR2 YFSETQ. The CDR3 contains 11 residues. The ends were cut back, 1 base at V and 9 bases at J, with 5 bases in the middle.

CDR3 amino acids: CASSPPGDRGVWLFF. CDR3 coding DNA: TGTGCCAGCTCACCACCGGGAGACAGGGGAGTATGGCTGTTTTTT. This rearrangement joins TRBV18 to TRBJ1-4; 8 nucleotides align to TRBD1. Germline CDR1 is KGHSH and CDR2 is LQKENI. The CDR3 consists of 15 residues. Unmatched junction bases numbered 11, after V lost 0 bases and J lost 14 bases.

This clone has more than one count but fewer than ten. Other DNA sequences of this sample code for an identical CDR3. This chain connects TRBV14 to TRBJ1-1; 7 bases line up with TRBD1. The CDR3 contains 15 residues. Germline CDR1 SGHDN, CDR2 FVKESK. After removal of 0 bases from V and 4 bases from J, the junction contained 5 bases not matched to a gene. The CDR3 spells CASSQDRGDSTEAFF. CDR3 DNA sequence: TGTGCCAGCAGCCAAGATAGGGGGGACAGCACTGAAGCTTTCTTT.

V is TRBV4-1 and J is TRBJ1-4; 9 positions match TRBD1. The CDR3 is 18 amino acids. V shed 2 bases, J shed 6 bases, and the junction held 13 bases outside the gene matches. The germline CDR1 and CDR2 sequences are MGHRA and YSYEKL. The CDR3 spells CASSQTGGGRRPHEKLFF. The DNA of the CDR3 is TGCGCCAGCAGCCAAACAGGGGGCGGACGGCGACCCCATGAAAAACTGTTTTTT.

In this sample, this clone turned up once. The V gene is TRBV7-9, the J gene TRBJ2-3; D might be TRBD1 (5 bases). V lost 3 bases and J lost 3, with 7 bases in between. In germline, CDR1 is SEHNR, CDR2 FQNEAQ (reference sequence). CDR3 length: 13 amino acids. CDR3 in DNA: TGTGCCAGCAGCTTTCAGGGAACAGATACGCAGTATTTT. The encoded protein is CASSFQGTDTQYF.

This clone has a single count. The chain joins TRBV5-6 to TRBJ1-6; a possible D gene is TRBD1 (6 bases). This CDR3 is built from 14 residues. Germline CDR1 and CDR2: SGHDT and YYEEEE. V was trimmed by 4 bases and J by 7 bases, leaving 12 bases between them. The CDR3 region has the DNA TGTGCCAGCAGCCCGCAGGGGTGGAATTCACCCCTCCACTTT. Encoded protein: CASSPQGWNSPLHF.

This chain joins TRBV10-2 and TRBJ2-3; D is possibly TRBD2 (5 bases). CDR1 WSHSY and CDR2 SAAADI come from the germline V gene. The germline V and J ends were trimmed by 9 bases and 2 bases, with 9 bases remaining between them. The CDR3 is 12 amino acids. Here the CDR3 reads CASAGVTDTQYF. In DNA form, the CDR3 reads TGCGCCAGTGCGGGTGTCACAGATACGCAGTATTTT.

This clone was seen a handful of times. The chain uses TRBV30 and TRBJ1-2; tentative D call: TRBD1 (5 bases). Germline V lookup: CDR1 GTSNPN, CDR2 SVGIG (reference sequence). This CDR3 has 12 residues. V lost 3 bases and J lost 8, with 13 bases in between. CDR3 sequence reads: CAWSGGAGGYTF. CDR3 in DNA: TGTGCCTGGAGCGGAGGGGCAGGGGGCTACACCTTC.

The V call is TRBV2, the J call TRBJ1-5, with a weak D call TRBD1 (6 bases). Deletions cut 6 bases from V and 0 bases from J, with 12 bases between. CDR1 is SNHLY, CDR2 FYNNEI, per germline. The CDR3 loop spans 15 amino acids. CDR3 sequence reads: CASRPTGYSNQPQHF. CDR3 nucleotide sequence: TGTGCCAGCAGACCCACAGGGTATAGCAATCAGCCCCAGCATTTT.

The gene calls are TRBV7-2 and TRBJ2-7, with D perhaps matching TRBD2 (6 bases). The germline V and J ends were trimmed by 6 bases and 0 bases, with 15 bases remaining between them. CDR3 length: 15 residues. From germline, CDR1 is SGHTA and CDR2 FQGNSA. CDR3 loop: CASSPGTSSSYEQYF. The CDR3, as DNA: TGTGCCAGCAGTCCCGGGACTTCCAGCTCCTACGAGCAGTACTTC.

A single count supports this clone. V usage is TRBV5-1 and J usage is TRBJ2-7; 14 nucleotides line up with TRBD2. Per germline, CDR1 SGHRS and CDR2 YFSETQ. V trimming: 4 bases; J trimming: 2 bases; junction bases outside the gene matches: 11. The CDR3 extends over 18 amino acids. The CDR3, as DNA: TGCGCCAGCAGCGGGGGACTAGCGGGGGCCTCCGAACCCTACGAGCAGTACTTC. Protein sequence: CASSGGLAGASEPYEQYF.

This clone has a handful of counts. The V gene is TRBV10-2, the J gene TRBJ1-1; possibly TRBD1 for D (6 bases). CDR1 WSHSY and CDR2 SAAADI come from the germline V gene. This CDR3 spans 14 amino acids. Trimming left V 5 bases short and J 5 bases short, with 15 bases between. This CDR3 reads CASSTGYARTEAFF. The CDR3 DNA reads as TGCGCCAGCAGTACAGGGTATGCGAGGACTGAAGCTTTCTTT.

The genes are TRBV5-1 and TRBJ2-1; the D gene is possibly TRBD2 (5 bases). The CDR3 covers 16 residues. Germline CDR1 and CDR2: SGHRS and YFSETQ. The ends were cut back, 2 bases at V and 0 bases at J, with 12 bases in the middle. The chain's CDR3 is CASSLIGESSYNEQFF. The CDR3 nucleotides are TGCGCCAGCAGCTTAATTGGGGAGAGCTCCTACAATGAGCAGTTCTTC.

V is TRBV2 and J is TRBJ2-7; 7 bases line up with TRBD2. V shed 6 bases, J shed 7 bases, and the junction held 9 bases outside the gene matches. The CDR3 spans 13 residues. Germline V gives CDR1 SNHLY, CDR2 FYNNEI. The CDR3 nucleotides read TGTGCCAGCAGGAGCGGGACTGTCTATGAGCAGTACTTC. This translates into CASRSGTVYEQYF.

The V call is TRBV7-2, the J call TRBJ1-2, with D uncertain. This CDR3 is built from 12 residues. The germline V gene has CDR1 SGHTA and CDR2 FQGNSA. V lost 3 bases and J lost 7, with 9 bases in between. CDR3 DNA: TGTGCCAGCAGCTTCCAAGCGGCTGGCTACACCTTC. Protein product: CASSFQAAGYTF.

This clone was found once. The genes are TRBV10-3 and TRBJ1-1; the match to TRBD1 covers 7 bases. J was trimmed by 3 bases and V by 8 bases; bases with no gene match: 6. CDR1 is ENHRY and CDR2 is SYGVKD in the germline V gene. The CDR3 has 13 amino acids. The CDR3 here is CAIGGQGDTEAFF. The CDR3 bases are TGTGCCATCGGGGGGCAGGGGGACACTGAAGCTTTCTTT.

This chain joins TRBV5-4 and TRBJ2-1; TRBD2 matches 8 bases. The CDR3 runs to 17 residues. Per the germline V gene, CDR1 is SGHNT and CDR2 is YYREEE (reference sequence). The junction had 11 bases not matched to a gene; V was cut back by 4 bases and J by 2 bases. The CDR3 coding sequence is TGTGCCAGCAGCCGAGGAGTAGCGGGGCGAACCTACAATGAGCAGTTCTTC. Translation: CASSRGVAGRTYNEQFF.

This chain links TRBV6-5 with TRBJ2-1; 10 positions agree with TRBD2. The CDR3 runs 15 residues. The germline V gene encodes CDR1 MNHEY and CDR2 SVGAGI. V was clipped by 2 bases and J by 8 bases; unmatched bases: 6. CDR3 DNA sequence: TGTGCCAGCAGTTACAATCCGGGACTAGCGCATGAGCAGTTCTTC. This sequence encodes CASSYNPGLAHEQFF.

The chain couples TRBV6-4 to TRBJ1-6; D gene ambiguous. V was pared by 6 bases and J by 4 bases, with 7 bases between. Germline assignment: CDR1 MRHNA and CDR2 SNTAGT. This CDR3 is 13 amino acids long. Here the CDR3 DNA reads TGTGCCAGCAGCCAGGATTATAATTCACCCCTCCACTTT. Protein product: CASSQDYNSPLHF.

On this clone: Other DNA sequences from this sample encode an identical CDR3 as well. The chain couples TRBV19 to TRBJ1-2, with D possibly matching TRBD1 (5 bases). This CDR3 region has 13 residues. In germline, CDR1 is LNHDA, CDR2 SQIVND (reference sequence). V lost 5 bases and J lost 2, with 9 bases in between. CDR3 in DNA: TGTGCCAGTAGTCGCGGGGGGAACTATGGCTACACCTTC. Translation: CASSRGGNYGYTF.

The chain combines TRBV9 with TRBJ2-3, with no clear D. This CDR3 is 13 amino acids long. CDR1 is SGDLS, CDR2 YYNGEE, per germline. Deletions cut 2 bases from V and 7 bases from J, with 11 bases between. CDR3 region: CASSVLDTNTQYF. In DNA form, the CDR3 reads TGTGCCAGCAGCGTTCTCGATACAAATACGCAGTATTTT.

The chain combines TRBV3-1 (or the pseudogene TRBV3-2) with TRBJ2-7; TRBD2 agrees at 9 bases. CDR3 length equals 16 residues. Germline V gene sequence: CDR1 LGHDT, CDR2 YNNKEL (reference sequence). Trimming at V came to 4 bases and at J to 1 base, leaving 8 bases not matched to a gene. The CDR3 loop reads CASSPIGGGGSYEQYF. DNA for the CDR3: TGTGCCAGCAGCCCCATTGGCGGGGGGGGGTCCTACGAGCAGTACTTC.

V and J are TRBV4-1 and TRBJ1-4; D gene ambiguous. Trimming left V 0 bases short and J 0 bases short, with 11 bases between. The germline CDR1 and CDR2 sequences are MGHRA and YSYEKL. This CDR3 contains 17 residues. The CDR3 here is CASSQDWVRTTNEKLFF. In nucleotides, the CDR3 is TGCGCCAGCAGCCAAGATTGGGTGCGGACAACTAATGAAAAACTGTTTTTT.

This sequence joins TRBV9 and TRBJ2-5, with 10 positions matching TRBD2. The junction had 10 bases not matched to a gene; V was cut back by 3 bases and J by 5 bases. The V gene's germline CDR1 is SGDLS and CDR2 YYNGEE. This CDR3 is built from 16 residues. The chain's CDR3 is CASSGQRAGGPETQYF. In DNA, the CDR3 is TGTGCCAGCAGCGGCCAGCGAGCGGGGGGGCCTGAGACCCAGTACTTC.

The V and J genes are TRBV10-3 and TRBJ1-3; 7 nucleotides line up with TRBD1. The CDR3 sequence is 16 residues long. The V gene's germline CDR1 is ENHRY and CDR2 SYGVKD. Trimming at V came to 3 bases and at J to 4 bases, leaving 9 bases not matched to a gene. This chain's CDR3 is CAISDSQGHGGNTIYF. As DNA, the CDR3 is TGTGCCATCAGTGACTCACAGGGGCATGGAGGAAACACCATATATTTT.